Here is one T cell receptor (beta chain) with its context. The antigen it binds to is not known. Per-nucleotide qualities are absent, and no much larger clonotype sits a single base away. Per the publication, the time point label means: about 28 days (+/-7) after the second vaccine dose. AZD1222 recipients with second doses at about 4 weeks or about 12 weeks were pooled, because spike-specific TCR depth and breadth did not differ between schedules. Samples from vaccinated people were obtained from the UK trials COV001 and COV002, which included a single-blind randomized controlled phase 2/3 trial of AZD1222 (ChAdOx1 nCoV-19) in healthy adults. Trial participant PBMC samples were collected at day 0 and day 28 after the second dose for TCRbeta chain sequencing. The CDR3 regions of human TCRbeta chains were subjected to immunosequencing. The authors' pipeline ran thus. Repertoire TCRs were checked for matches against a reference library of SARS-CoV-2-specific TCRs that had been generated using the MIRA antigen-specificity platform. Breadth meant the fraction of unique TCRs that were SARS-CoV-2-associated, whereas depth meant the fraction of total T cells that were SARS-CoV-2-associated. Using the MIRA data, every spike-specific TCR was mapped to the spike region that the TCR reacted to and assigned to either a CD4 or a CD8 class. Log10-transformed breadth and depth values were compared by one-way ANOVA with Sidak's multiple comparisons tests. Sourced from immuneACCESS, this table was stored by TCRdb with only in-frame sequences that have V and J called. A share of the clones is absent; for the studies checked, an unresolved V gene accounts for under half, and the remainder has no known explanation. Clonal size and the V and J genes are those of that table, whereas D and trimming came from the DNA. This sample is represented by about 150,000 clones; about 92% of them were singletons. The top ten clonotypes cover approximately 1.8% of the sample.

This specimen comes from a study of T cell responses to AZD1222 COVID-19 vaccine (dated by TCRdb to the early 2020s). In the study overall: A total of roughly 240 trial participants underwent TCR sequencing, of whom nearly 210 received two doses of AZD1222 and some 25 received two doses of the MenACWY control vaccine. Trial participants were enrolled into age subgroups of 18-55, 56-69 and 70-plus years, which contained approximately 150, 30 and 60 TCR-sequenced participants, respectively. The study at large found these results: The vaccine-associated CD4 TCRs covered the entire spike protein, and the dominant responses fell in regions 160-218 and 743-854. Conclusions about previously exposed vaccinees are limited, since just a handful of AZD1222 recipients were seropositive for SARS-CoV-2 at baseline. In the small 56-69-year group, the increase in depth fell short of significance, most likely because of low power. Participants were mostly white British, with more females than males. The authors suggested clonal diversity may have been underestimated. Because no day 14 peak-response samples were available, the repertoires could be characterized only after the peak T cell response. Reportedly, almost half of the unique spike-specific TCRs recognized epitopes lying outside the regions that are mutated in the B.1.351 and B.1.1.7 variants. After two AZD1222 doses, both the breadth and the depth of spike-specific TCRs were significantly higher than at day 0 and than in MenACWY recipients.

The cysteine opens and the phenylalanine closes a CDR3 of 18 amino acids. The read is trimmed to its CDR3 DNA, 54 bases read in frame from base 1. The germline V gene encodes CDR1 LGHNA and CDR2 YNFKEQ. The germline V end is reduced by 4 bases and the J end by 7 bases; junction bases left unmatched: 10. This receptor chain uses TRBV4-2 and TRBJ2-1; 16 nucleotides in the junction match TRBD2. This sequence originates from an adult who received the AZD1222 COVID-19 vaccine. The starting material was peripheral blood, obtained 28 days after the second AZD1222 dose. The sequenced DNA: TGTGCCAGCAGCCGAATTCCCGGGACTAGCGGGAGGGATAATGAGCAGTTCTTC. This is translated as CASSRIPGTSGRDNEQFF.